These T cell receptor beta chains were read from a single sample in a study of vaccination and CD4 T cells after COVID-19. The antigens for these receptors are not known. TCRdb ran MiXCR on the PCR reads and lists one entry per CDR3 protein. Found here are 20,000 or so distinct CDR3 sequences, approximately 51% of them singletons; the top ten hold roughly 6.2%. The sequencing input was CD4+ T cells from blood, cultured in vitro. The receptors were gathered from a human donor who had recovered from COVID-19. Both conserved end residues are part of each CDR3. The order of the fields is J gene, D gene, V gene, clone size, CDR3 protein. D genes are given only for firm matches. Part of the rows lack a size; the others show once, few, many or a class for expanded clones.

J gene: TRBJ2-5
D gene: TRBD2
V gene: TRBV2
clone size: -
CDR3 protein: CASSYSGIMETQYF

J gene: TRBJ2-4
D gene: -
V gene: TRBV12-1
clone size: -
CDR3 protein: CASSFPKNIQYF

J gene: TRBJ2-3
D gene: -
V gene: TRBV5-1
clone size: -
CDR3 protein: CASSLVSTGGDTQYF

J gene: TRBJ2-5
D gene: -
V gene: TRBV10-3
clone size: -
CDR3 protein: CAISQGWETQYF

J gene: TRBJ1-5
D gene: -
V gene: TRBV29-1
clone size: -
CDR3 protein: CSVGEDRPQHF

J gene: TRBJ2-1
D gene: -
V gene: TRBV20-1
clone size: -
CDR3 protein: CSAGNWDRNEWNEQFF

J gene: TRBJ2-5
D gene: TRBD1
V gene: TRBV20-1
clone size: few
CDR3 protein: CSAEDREETQYF

J gene: TRBJ2-7
D gene: -
V gene: TRBV5-4
clone size: few
CDR3 protein: CASSYGDHSYEQYF

J gene: TRBJ2-5
D gene: TRBD2
V gene: TRBV3-1
clone size: once
CDR3 protein: CASSPLPSGGQETQYF

J gene: TRBJ1-2
D gene: -
V gene: TRBV5-1
clone size: -
CDR3 protein: CASSGGGGYGYTF

J gene: TRBJ1-2
D gene: -
V gene: TRBV10-2
clone size: few
CDR3 protein: CASSESRFYGYTF

J gene: TRBJ2-1
D gene: -
V gene: TRBV20-1
clone size: -
CDR3 protein: CSARDIRTDNEQFF

J gene: TRBJ2-7
D gene: -
V gene: TRBV7-3
clone size: -
CDR3 protein: CASSLTVTSYEQYF

J gene: TRBJ1-5
D gene: -
V gene: TRBV2
clone size: -
CDR3 protein: CASSFLYQPQHF

J gene: TRBJ2-7
D gene: TRBD1
V gene: TRBV29-1
clone size: -
CDR3 protein: CSGSGGAGEQYF

J gene: TRBJ1-2
D gene: -
V gene: TRBV27
clone size: -
CDR3 protein: CASSSRWFYGYTF

J gene: TRBJ2-5
D gene: -
V gene: TRBV2
clone size: -
CDR3 protein: CASTPPGAGETQYF

J gene: TRBJ1-1
D gene: TRBD1
V gene: TRBV19
clone size: -
CDR3 protein: CASSAAGTANTEAFF

J gene: TRBJ1-1
D gene: -
V gene: TRBV4-1
clone size: -
CDR3 protein: CASENRLNTEAFF

J gene: TRBJ2-3
D gene: TRBD1
V gene: TRBV24-1
clone size: few
CDR3 protein: CATGLTGGKDTQYF

J gene: TRBJ1-2
D gene: -
V gene: TRBV20-1
clone size: few
CDR3 protein: CSARAREGFNGYTF

J gene: TRBJ2-4
D gene: -
V gene: TRBV11-2
clone size: -
CDR3 protein: CASSLSRGAKNIQYF

J gene: TRBJ2-7
D gene: TRBD1
V gene: TRBV7-3
clone size: -
CDR3 protein: CASSPQGGTGPYEQYF

J gene: TRBJ2-2
D gene: TRBD2
V gene: TRBV6-5
clone size: -
CDR3 protein: CASSYFSGSTGGGELFF

J gene: TRBJ1-2
D gene: -
V gene: TRBV7-9
clone size: -
CDR3 protein: CASSAQGANYGYTF

J gene: TRBJ2-5
D gene: -
V gene: TRBV30
clone size: -
CDR3 protein: CAWRKGGTQYF

J gene: TRBJ1-1
D gene: -
V gene: TRBV5-1
clone size: -
CDR3 protein: CASTDSMNTEAFF

J gene: TRBJ2-7
D gene: -
V gene: TRBV6-1
clone size: -
CDR3 protein: CASSDQSAGSYEQYF

J gene: TRBJ1-4
D gene: -
V gene: TRBV7-8
clone size: -
CDR3 protein: CASSLGRSTNEKLFF

J gene: TRBJ1-2
D gene: TRBD1
V gene: TRBV4-1
clone size: -
CDR3 protein: CASSLGTAGDYGYTF

J gene: TRBJ1-1
D gene: TRBD1
V gene: TRBV30
clone size: -
CDR3 protein: CAWSVLRTGDSNTEAFF

J gene: TRBJ1-5
D gene: -
V gene: TRBV1
clone size: -
CDR3 protein: CTSSPGEGPPLNQPQHF

J gene: TRBJ1-1
D gene: -
V gene: TRBV30
clone size: -
CDR3 protein: CAWGVRTEAFF

J gene: TRBJ2-3
D gene: -
V gene: TRBV6-2/TRBV6-3
clone size: -
CDR3 protein: CASSYWDPDTQYF

J gene: TRBJ1-1
D gene: TRBD1
V gene: TRBV11-3
clone size: few
CDR3 protein: CASSFTGTGGTEAFF

J gene: TRBJ2-1
D gene: -
V gene: TRBV20-1
clone size: once
CDR3 protein: CSADLARIYNEQFF

J gene: TRBJ1-5
D gene: -
V gene: TRBV12-3/TRBV12-4
clone size: -
CDR3 protein: CASSLMGNQPQHF

J gene: TRBJ2-7
D gene: -
V gene: TRBV7-3
clone size: few
CDR3 protein: CASSRQASSEQYF

J gene: TRBJ1-5
D gene: -
V gene: TRBV20-1
clone size: few
CDR3 protein: CSASFGGGQPQHF

J gene: TRBJ2-3
D gene: TRBD2
V gene: TRBV14
clone size: -
CDR3 protein: CASSQPTSNRDTQYF

J gene: TRBJ1-5
D gene: TRBD1
V gene: TRBV4-1
clone size: few
CDR3 protein: CASSRGQDSNQPQHF

J gene: TRBJ2-1
D gene: TRBD2
V gene: TRBV6-1
clone size: -
CDR3 protein: CASSEKLAGGGVEQFF

J gene: TRBJ2-2
D gene: TRBD1
V gene: TRBV7-9
clone size: -
CDR3 protein: CASSPRTGGTGELFF

J gene: TRBJ1-2
D gene: TRBD1
V gene: TRBV7-9
clone size: few
CDR3 protein: CASSFRDRPHSTF

J gene: TRBJ2-7
D gene: TRBD1
V gene: TRBV2
clone size: -
CDR3 protein: CASRDRGYEQYF

J gene: TRBJ2-5
D gene: -
V gene: TRBV15
clone size: few
CDR3 protein: CATSRDFLSGETQYF

J gene: TRBJ2-5
D gene: -
V gene: TRBV20-1
clone size: few
CDR3 protein: CSAPNGRGGETQYF

J gene: TRBJ2-7
D gene: -
V gene: TRBV10-3
clone size: -
CDR3 protein: CAISGSVGYEQYF

J gene: TRBJ2-3
D gene: -
V gene: TRBV7-2
clone size: few
CDR3 protein: CASSLGTDTQYF

J gene: TRBJ1-1
D gene: -
V gene: TRBV12-3/TRBV12-4
clone size: -
CDR3 protein: CASSNPRDTEAFF

J gene: TRBJ2-1
D gene: TRBD2
V gene: TRBV7-2
clone size: few
CDR3 protein: CASSPAGAFNEQFF

J gene: TRBJ2-5
D gene: -
V gene: TRBV11-1
clone size: -
CDR3 protein: CASSPPGLGRTQYF

J gene: TRBJ2-3
D gene: -
V gene: TRBV2
clone size: -
CDR3 protein: CAGTPGRDTQYF

J gene: TRBJ1-6
D gene: TRBD1
V gene: TRBV10-3
clone size: few
CDR3 protein: CAIRRQGRNSPLHF

J gene: TRBJ1-1
D gene: TRBD1
V gene: TRBV19
clone size: few
CDR3 protein: CASSIRRDRDTEAFF

J gene: TRBJ2-2
D gene: TRBD2
V gene: TRBV11-2
clone size: -
CDR3 protein: CASSLGLAGGAGELFF

J gene: TRBJ2-3
D gene: -
V gene: TRBV24-1
clone size: -
CDR3 protein: CATSYLDTQYF

J gene: TRBJ2-7
D gene: TRBD2
V gene: TRBV7-9
clone size: -
CDR3 protein: CASSLEGTSGRRYEQYF

J gene: TRBJ1-1
D gene: -
V gene: TRBV19
clone size: -
CDR3 protein: CASSPKWGHTEAFF

J gene: TRBJ1-2
D gene: TRBD1
V gene: TRBV20-1
clone size: few
CDR3 protein: CSASPGGANYGYTF